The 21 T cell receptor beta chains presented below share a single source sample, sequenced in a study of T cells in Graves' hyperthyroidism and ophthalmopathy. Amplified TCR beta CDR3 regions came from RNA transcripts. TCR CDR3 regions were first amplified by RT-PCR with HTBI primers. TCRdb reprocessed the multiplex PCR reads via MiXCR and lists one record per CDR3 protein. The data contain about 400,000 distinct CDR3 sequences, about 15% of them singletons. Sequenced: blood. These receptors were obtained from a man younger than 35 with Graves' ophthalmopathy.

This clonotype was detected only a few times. The CDR3 sequence: CATSDAGTGFHEQYF. CDR3 DNA: TGTGCCACCAGTGATGCCGGGACAGGGTTTCACGAGCAGTACTTC. The chain couples TRBV24-1 to TRBJ2-7, with 9 positions matching TRBD1. J lost 5 bases, V lost 3 bases, and 7 bases had no gene match. This CDR3 has 15 amino acids. CDR1 is KGHDR, CDR2 SFDVKD, per germline.

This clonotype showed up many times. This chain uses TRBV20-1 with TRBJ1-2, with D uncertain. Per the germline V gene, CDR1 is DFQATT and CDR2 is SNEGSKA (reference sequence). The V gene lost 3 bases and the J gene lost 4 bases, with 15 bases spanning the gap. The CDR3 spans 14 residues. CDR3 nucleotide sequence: TGCAGTGCTAGGGCCCCCACCGGCAGCTATGGCTACACCTTC. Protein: CSARAPTGSYGYTF.

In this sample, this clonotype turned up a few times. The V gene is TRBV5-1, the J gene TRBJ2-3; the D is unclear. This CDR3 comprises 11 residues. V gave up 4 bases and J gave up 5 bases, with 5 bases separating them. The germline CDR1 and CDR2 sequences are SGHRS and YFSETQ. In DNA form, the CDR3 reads TGCGCCAGCAGCGCCTTAGATACGCAGTATTTT. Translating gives CASSALDTQYF.

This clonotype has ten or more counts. The CDR3 reads CASSLSASGVSYEQYF. The CDR3 coding sequence is TGTGCCAGCAGCTTATCGGCTAGCGGGGTTTCCTACGAGCAGTACTTC. This chain links TRBV11-2 with TRBJ2-7, with 9 bases lining up with TRBD2. CDR1 and CDR2 from the germline V gene are SGHAT and FQNNGV. J gave up 1 base and V 2 bases, and 6 bases lay outside the gene matches. The CDR3 loop spans 16 amino acids.

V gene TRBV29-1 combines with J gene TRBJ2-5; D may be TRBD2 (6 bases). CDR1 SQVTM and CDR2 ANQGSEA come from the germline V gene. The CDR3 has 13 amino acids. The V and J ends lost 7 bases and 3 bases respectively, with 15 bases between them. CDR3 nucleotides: TGCAGCGCCACCCAGGCGGGGAAAGAGACCCAGTACTTC. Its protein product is CSATQAGKETQYF.

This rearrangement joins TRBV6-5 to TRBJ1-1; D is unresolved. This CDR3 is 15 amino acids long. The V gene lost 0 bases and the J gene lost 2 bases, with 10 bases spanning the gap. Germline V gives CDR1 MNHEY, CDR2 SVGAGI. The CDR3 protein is CASSYSTRRNTEAFF. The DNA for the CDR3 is TGTGCCAGCAGTTACTCGACCCGGCGTAACACTGAAGCTTTCTTT.

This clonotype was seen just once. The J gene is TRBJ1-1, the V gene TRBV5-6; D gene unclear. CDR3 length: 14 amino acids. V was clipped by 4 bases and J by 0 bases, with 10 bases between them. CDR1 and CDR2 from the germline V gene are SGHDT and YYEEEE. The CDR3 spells CASSGTELNTEAFF. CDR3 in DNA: TGTGCCAGCAGCGGTACAGAGCTGAACACTGAAGCTTTCTTT.

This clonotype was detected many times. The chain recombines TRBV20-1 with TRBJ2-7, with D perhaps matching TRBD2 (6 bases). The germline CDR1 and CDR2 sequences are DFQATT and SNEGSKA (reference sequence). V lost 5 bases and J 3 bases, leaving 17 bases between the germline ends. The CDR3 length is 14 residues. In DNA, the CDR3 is TGCAGTGCTCTTAGCGGAGGGTCCCTCTACGAGCAGTACTTC. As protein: CSALSGGSLYEQYF.

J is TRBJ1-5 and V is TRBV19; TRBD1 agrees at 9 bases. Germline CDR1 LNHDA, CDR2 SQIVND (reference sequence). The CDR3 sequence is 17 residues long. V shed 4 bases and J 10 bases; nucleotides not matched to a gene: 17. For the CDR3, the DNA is TGTGCCAGTAGTACCCCAAGGACAGGGGCCACAATCAGCCCCCAGCATTTT. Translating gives CASSTPRTGATISPQHF.

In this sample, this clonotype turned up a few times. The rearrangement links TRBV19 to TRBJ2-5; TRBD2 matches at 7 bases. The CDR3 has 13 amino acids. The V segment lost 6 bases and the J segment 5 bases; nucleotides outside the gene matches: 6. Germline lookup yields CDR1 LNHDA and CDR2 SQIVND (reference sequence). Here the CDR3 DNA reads TGTGCCAGTAGGGGATGGGAGGGCGAGACCCAGTACTTC. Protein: CASRGWEGETQYF.

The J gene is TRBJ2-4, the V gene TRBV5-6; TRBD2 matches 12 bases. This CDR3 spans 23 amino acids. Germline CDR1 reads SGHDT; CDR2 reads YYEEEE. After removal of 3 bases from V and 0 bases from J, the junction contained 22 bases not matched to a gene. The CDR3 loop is CASSWGGQRLAGDPPLAKNIQYF. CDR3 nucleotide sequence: TGTGCCAGCAGCTGGGGGGGACAGAGACTAGCGGGAGACCCTCCTCTAGCCAAAAACATTCAGTACTTC.

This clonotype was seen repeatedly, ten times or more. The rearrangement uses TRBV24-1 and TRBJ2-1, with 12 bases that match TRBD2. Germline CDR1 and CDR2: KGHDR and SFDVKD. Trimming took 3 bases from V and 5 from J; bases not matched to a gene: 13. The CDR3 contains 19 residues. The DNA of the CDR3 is TGTGCCACCAGTGATCCGGGGGGACTAGCGGGCGGCAGGGACAATGAGCAGTTCTTC. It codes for CATSDPGGLAGGRDNEQFF.

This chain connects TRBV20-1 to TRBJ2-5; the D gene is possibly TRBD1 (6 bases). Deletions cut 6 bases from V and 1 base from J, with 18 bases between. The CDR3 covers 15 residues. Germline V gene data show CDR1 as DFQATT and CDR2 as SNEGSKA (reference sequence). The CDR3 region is CSAKLPVGGQETQYF. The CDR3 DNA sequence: TGCAGTGCCAAGCTCCCCGTAGGGGGCCAAGAGACCCAGTACTTC.

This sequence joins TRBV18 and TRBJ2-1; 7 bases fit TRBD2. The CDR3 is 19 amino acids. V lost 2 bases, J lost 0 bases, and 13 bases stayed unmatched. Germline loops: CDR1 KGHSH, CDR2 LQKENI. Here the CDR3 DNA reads TGTGCCAGCTCACCAAAGAAGGGCGGGAGCCTAAGCTCCTACAATGAGCAGTTCTTC. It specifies CASSPKKGGSLSSYNEQFF.

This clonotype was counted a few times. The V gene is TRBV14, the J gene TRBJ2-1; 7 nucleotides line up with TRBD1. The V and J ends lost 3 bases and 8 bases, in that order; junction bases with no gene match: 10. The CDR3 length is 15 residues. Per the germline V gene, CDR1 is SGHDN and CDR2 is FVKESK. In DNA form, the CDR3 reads TGTGCCAGCAGCCACCGGGACAGCACTCTCCATGAGCAGTTCTTC. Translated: CASSHRDSTLHEQFF.

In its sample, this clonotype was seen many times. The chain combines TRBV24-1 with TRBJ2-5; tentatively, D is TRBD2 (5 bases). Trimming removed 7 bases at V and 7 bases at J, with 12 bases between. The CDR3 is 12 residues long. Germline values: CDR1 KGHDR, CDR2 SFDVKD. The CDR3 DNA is TGTGCCACCAGCGAGGGTCTCGCGACCCAGTACTTC. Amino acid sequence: CATSEGLATQYF.

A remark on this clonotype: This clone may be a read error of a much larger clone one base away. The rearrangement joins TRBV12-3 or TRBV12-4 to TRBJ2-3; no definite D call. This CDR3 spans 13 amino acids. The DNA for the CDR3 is TGTGCCAGCAGTTTATGGGAAGCAGATATGCAGTATTTT. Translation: CASSLWEADMQYF.

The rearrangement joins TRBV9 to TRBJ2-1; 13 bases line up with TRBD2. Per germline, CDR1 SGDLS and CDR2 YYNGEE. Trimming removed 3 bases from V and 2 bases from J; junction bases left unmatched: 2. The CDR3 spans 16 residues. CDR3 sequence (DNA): TGTGCCAGCAGCGAAACTAGCGGGAGGGCCTACAATGAGCAGTTCTTC. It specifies CASSETSGRAYNEQFF.

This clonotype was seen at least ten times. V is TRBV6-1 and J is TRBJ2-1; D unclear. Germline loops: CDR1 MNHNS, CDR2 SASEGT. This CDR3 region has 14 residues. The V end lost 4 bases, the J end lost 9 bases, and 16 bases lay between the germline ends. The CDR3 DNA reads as TGTGCCAGCAGTGTCCTCTACACCCAAGCTGAGCAGTTCTTC. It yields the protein CASSVLYTQAEQFF.

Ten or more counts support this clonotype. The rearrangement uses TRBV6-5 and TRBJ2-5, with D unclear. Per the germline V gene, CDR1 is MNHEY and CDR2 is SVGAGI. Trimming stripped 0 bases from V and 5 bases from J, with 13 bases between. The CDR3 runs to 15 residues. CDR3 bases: TGTGCCAGCAGTTACTCAGGACCCTGGGATGAGACCCAGTACTTC. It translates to CASSYSGPWDETQYF.

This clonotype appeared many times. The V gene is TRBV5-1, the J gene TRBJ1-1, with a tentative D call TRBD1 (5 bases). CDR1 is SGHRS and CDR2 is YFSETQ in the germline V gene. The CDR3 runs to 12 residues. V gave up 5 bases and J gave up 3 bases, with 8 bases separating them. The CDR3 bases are TGCGCCAGCAGGGGGCTGGACACTGAAGCTTTCTTT. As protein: CASRGLDTEAFF.